What follows is one TCR beta chain and its context. The CDR3 consists of 15 residues. V gave up 3 bases and J gave up 0 bases; unmatched junction bases: 5. The germline gives CDR1 SGHNT, CDR2 YYREEE (reference sequence). The sample belongs to a study of OX40 agonist ivuxolimab in advanced cancers. The protocol was immunoSEQ multiplex PCR, while the TCRdb copy is restricted to in-frame clones and leaves out a portion. The table records about 150,000 clones, around 94% of them present only once. The receptor's source is an adult with an advanced solid tumor such as melanoma, head and neck, liver or kidney cancer. The gene calls are TRBV5-4 and TRBJ2-7; 8 nucleotides align to TRBD1. The specimen comprised CD4+ or CD8+ T cells sorted from blood, sampled in a trial of the OX40 agonist ivuxolimab. The DNA for the CDR3 is TGTGCCAGCAGCTCCCGGGACAGGAGCTCCTACGAGCAGTACTTC. Translating it yields CASSSRDRSSYEQYF.